This TCR beta chain was found in a study of T cell responses to AZD1222 COVID-19 vaccine. The study's findings and limits: Reportedly, close to half of spike-specific TCRs are directed against unmutated variant regions.

The V gene lost 4 bases and the J gene lost 3 bases, with 14 bases spanning the gap. Germline loops: CDR1 SGDLS, CDR2 YYNGEE. The CDR3 is made up of 15 amino acids. Details on this clone: Its antigen is not known.

Assay used: immunoSEQ multiplex PCR; TCRdb lists only in-frame clones, some missing. This sample yields about 150,000 clones, of which roughly 89% are seen a single time; roughly 2% belongs to the top ten. The chain combines TRBV9 with TRBJ1-5; possibly TRBD1 for D (5 bases). The source was peripheral blood, collected on day 0 of AZD1222 vaccination. The origin of this receptor is an adult in good health. The DNA of the CDR3 is TGTGCCAGCAGCCCACAAGGGGAGACCAATCAGCCCCAGCATTTT. As protein: CASSPQGETNQPQHF.